Shown below are 11 T cell receptor beta chains from a single sample sequenced in a study of T cells in Graves' hyperthyroidism and ophthalmopathy. TCR beta CDR3 region amplification was performed from RNA transcripts. TCR CDR3 underwent first-round RT-PCR with the HTBI primer set. MiXCR, applied by TCRdb to the multiplex PCR reads, yields one record per CDR3 protein. Here the sample spans about 570,000 distinct CDR3 sequences, roughly 46% being singletons. The specimen was peripheral blood or thyroid tissue (not recorded which). These receptors came from an adult woman with Graves' disease, either hyperthyroidism or ophthalmopathy (not recorded which).

V is TRBV10-3 and J is TRBJ2-5, with D perhaps matching TRBD1 (6 bases). Germline loops: CDR1 ENHRY, CDR2 SYGVKD. The CDR3 runs to 15 residues. Trimming pared 0 bases from V and 5 bases from J, leaving 13 bases between. CDR3 coding DNA: TGTGCCATCAGTGAGTCGAGAGGGCAGGGGGAGACCCAGTACTTC. This sequence encodes CAISESRGQGETQYF.

J is TRBJ1-1 and V is TRBV30, with D possibly matching TRBD1 (6 bases). With 3 bases removed from V and 5 bases from J, the gap between germline ends came to 16 bases. CDR1 and CDR2 (germline): GTSNPN, SVGIG (reference sequence). The CDR3 runs to 14 residues. CDR3 residues: CAWRSTGKVTEAFF. CDR3 nucleotide sequence: TGTGCCTGGAGGTCTACAGGGAAGGTGACTGAAGCTTTCTTT. Variable domain in full (rest from reference TRBV30 and TRBJ1-1): SQTIHQWPATLVQPVGSPLSLECTVEGTSNPNLYWYRQAAGRGLQLLFYSVGIGQISSEVPQNLSASRPQDRQFILSSKKLLLSDSGFYLCAWRSTGKVTEAFFGQGTRLTVV.

The chain has TRBV10-3 and TRBJ1-3; D unresolved. V shed 2 bases and J shed 0 bases, with 14 bases lying between them. This CDR3 contains 17 residues. Germline CDR1 and CDR2: ENHRY and SYGVKD. The CDR3 here is CAISELGPRISGNTIYF. The CDR3 region has the DNA TGTGCCATCAGTGAGCTGGGCCCTCGTATCTCTGGAAACACCATATATTTT.

This clonotype was picked up one time. This rearrangement joins TRBV5-4 to TRBJ1-4, with TRBD1 identical over 7 bases. The CDR3 loop spans 17 amino acids. V was clipped by 3 bases and J by 5 bases; unmatched bases: 13. CDR1 is SGHNT, CDR2 YYREEE, per germline (reference sequence). As DNA, the CDR3 is TGTGCCAGCAGCTCGCCCCCACCGCGGGACAGAAATGAAAAACTGTTTTTT. It specifies CASSSPPPRDRNEKLFF.

This clonotype was counted only a few times. The chain employs TRBV27 and TRBJ1-3, with no clear D. Germline CDR1 MNHEY, CDR2 SMNVEV (reference sequence). The CDR3 length is 16 residues. The V end lost 4 bases, the J end lost 0 bases, and 13 bases lay between the germline ends. This chain's CDR3 is CASSSAGTDSGNTIYF. In nucleotides, the CDR3 is TGTGCCAGCAGTTCTGCAGGAACCGACTCTGGAAACACCATATATTTT.

This rearrangement joins TRBV20-1 to TRBJ2-5, with D possibly matching TRBD2 (6 bases). V gave up 3 bases and J gave up 0 bases, with 8 bases separating them. Germline V lookup: CDR1 DFQATT, CDR2 SNEGSKA (reference sequence). The CDR3 covers 13 residues. CDR3 region: CSASGGHQETQYF. In nucleotides, the CDR3 is TGCAGTGCTAGCGGGGGACACCAAGAGACCCAGTACTTC.

V usage is TRBV2 and J usage is TRBJ2-5; 9 nucleotides match TRBD1. Germline V gene sequence: CDR1 SNHLY, CDR2 FYNNEI. This CDR3 comprises 14 residues. V was clipped by 6 bases and J by 5 bases; unmatched bases: 7. For the CDR3, the DNA is TGTGCCAGCAGGGAGACAGGGGGACGGGAGACCCAGTACTTC. Its translation: CASRETGGRETQYF.

Notes on this clonotype: The junction and the germline gene differ at one end; a read error may be behind it. The chain employs TRBV6-1 and TRBJ2-1; weak D call: TRBD1 (6 bases). Per the germline V gene, CDR1 is MNHNS and CDR2 is SASEGT. This CDR3 has 16 residues. This CDR3 is CASTPTGLSSYNGQFF. The CDR3 DNA sequence: TGTGCCAGCACCCCGACAGGCCTCAGCTCCTACAATGGGCAGTTCTTC.

The chain employs TRBV12-3 or TRBV12-4 and TRBJ1-3, with TRBD1 matching over 7 bases. The CDR3 is 12 residues long. J lost 8 bases, V lost 6 bases, and 4 bases had no gene match. The CDR3 DNA sequence: TGTGCCAGCAGCAGACAGGGACACACCATATATTTT. It translates to CASSRQGHTIYF.

This clonotype was counted between two and nine times. The chain couples TRBV24-1 to TRBJ2-1; D possibly corresponds to TRBD2 (5 bases). Looked up from germline, CDR1 is KGHDR and CDR2 is SFDVKD. The CDR3 runs to 11 residues. The V gene lost 9 bases and the J gene lost 6 bases, with 8 bases spanning the gap. CDR3 residues: CATGSGNEQFF. The CDR3 bases are TGTGCCACCGGGAGTGGCAATGAGCAGTTCTTC.

The chain has TRBV7-6 and TRBJ2-5, with 10 nucleotides matching TRBD2. The ends lost 5 bases at V and 5 bases at J; junction bases unmatched: 20. From germline, CDR1 is SGHVS and CDR2 FNYEAQ. There are 19 residues in the CDR3. The CDR3 nucleotides read TGTGCCAGCAGCCCCCACTGGCTAGCGGGAGACACGTCCTGGGAGACCCAGTACTTC. Residues: CASSPHWLAGDTSWETQYF.